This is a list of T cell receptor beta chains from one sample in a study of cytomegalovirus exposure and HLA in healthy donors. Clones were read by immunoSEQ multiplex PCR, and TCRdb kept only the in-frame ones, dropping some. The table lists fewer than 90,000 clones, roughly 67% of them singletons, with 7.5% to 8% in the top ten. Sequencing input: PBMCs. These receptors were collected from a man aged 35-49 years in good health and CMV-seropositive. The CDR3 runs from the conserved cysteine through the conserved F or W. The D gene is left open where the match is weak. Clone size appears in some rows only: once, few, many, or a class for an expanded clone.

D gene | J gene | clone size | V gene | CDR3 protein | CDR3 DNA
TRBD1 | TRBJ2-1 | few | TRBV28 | CASGGAQGASYNEQFF | TGTGCCAGTGGAGGGGCCCAGGGGGCCTCCTACAATGAGCAGTTCTTC
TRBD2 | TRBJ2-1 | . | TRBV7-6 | CASSLVVPFGGGSYNEQFF | TGTGCCAGCAGCTTAGTTGTCCCTTTTGGCGGGGGGTCCTACAATGAGCAGTTCTTC
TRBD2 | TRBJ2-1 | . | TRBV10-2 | CASSTSGGNNEQFF | TGCGCCAGCAGTACTAGCGGGGGGAACAATGAGCAGTTCTTC
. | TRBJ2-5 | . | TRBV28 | CASSLGGAQETQYF | TGTGCCAGCAGTTTAGGAGGGGCCCAAGAGACCCAGTACTTC
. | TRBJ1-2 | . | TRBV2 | CASSEQGYGYTF | TGTGCCAGCAGTGAGCAGGGCTATGGCTACACCTTC
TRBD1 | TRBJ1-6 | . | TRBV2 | CASSRGQENSPLHF | TGTGCCAGCAGTCGGGGACAGGAAAATTCACCCCTCCACTTT
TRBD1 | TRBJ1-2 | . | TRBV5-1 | CASSSNPITGAGYGYTF | TGCGCCAGCAGCTCTAACCCAATAACAGGGGCCGGTTATGGCTACACCTTC
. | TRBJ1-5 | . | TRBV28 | CASSPSGSGQPQHF | TGTGCCAGCAGTCCCTCGGGGTCTGGGCAGCCCCAGCATTTT
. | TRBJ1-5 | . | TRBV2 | CASSAQGFNQPQHF | TGTGCCAGCAGCGCACAGGGATTCAATCAGCCCCAGCATTTT
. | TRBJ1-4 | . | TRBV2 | CASSVGQRGLFF | TGTGCCAGCAGTGTTGGACAGCGTGGGCTGTTTTTT
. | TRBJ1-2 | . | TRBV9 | CASSVVGYGYTF | TGTGCCAGCAGCGTAGTCGGGTATGGCTACACCTTC